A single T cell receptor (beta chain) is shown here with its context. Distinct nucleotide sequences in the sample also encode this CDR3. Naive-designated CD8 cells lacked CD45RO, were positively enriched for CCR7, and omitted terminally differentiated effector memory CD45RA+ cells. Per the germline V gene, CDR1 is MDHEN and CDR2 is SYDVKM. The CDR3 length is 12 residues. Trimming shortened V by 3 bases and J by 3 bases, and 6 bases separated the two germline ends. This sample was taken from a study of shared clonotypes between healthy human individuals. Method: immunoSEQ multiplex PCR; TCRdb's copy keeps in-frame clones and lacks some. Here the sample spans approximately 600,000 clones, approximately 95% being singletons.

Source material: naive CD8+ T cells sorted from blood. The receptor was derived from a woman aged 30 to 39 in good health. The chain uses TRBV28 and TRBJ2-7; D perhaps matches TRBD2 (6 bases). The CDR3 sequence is CASSLTSYEQYF. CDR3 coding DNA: TGTGCCAGCAGTTTGACTAGCTACGAGCAGTACTTC.